This TCR beta chain stems from a study of immune evolution from preneoplasia to lung adenocarcinoma (dated by TCRdb to the early 2020s). In terms of the full investigation: No AAH lesions showed HLA loss of heterozygosity, compared with 6% to 7.5% of AIS, about 15% of MIA and approximately 34% of ADC lesions. The study used immune gene expression, TCR sequencing and multiplex immunofluorescence to profile the immune contexture of lung adenocarcinoma precursors and invasive adenocarcinoma. According to the study, over a hundred samples were used for TCR sequencing. Resected precursor lesions (AAH, AIS, MIA) and invasive adenocarcinomas were compared with paired morphologically normal lung tissue. The overall cohort was made up of around 51 patients with pulmonary nodules who had surgical resection. Sample size was based on specimen availability rather than a prior power calculation. TCR sequencing data came from a few dozen patients. The immune data were integrated with whole exome sequencing and methylation data from the same cohort of nodules. POLYSOLVER was used to infer Class I HLA alleles from exome data, while LOHHLA was used to detect allele-specific HLA loss.

About this clone itself: The target of this receptor is not known. Base qualities are not provided; no much larger clone lies one nucleotide away.

From the cysteine up to the phenylalanine, the CDR3 has a length of 13 residues. Only CDR3 DNA is held: 39 bases, read in frame from base 1. CDR1 and CDR2, looked up from the germline V gene (reference sequence), are SGHNT and YYREEE. V is cut back by 4 bases and J by 6 bases, with 3 bases in the junction unmatched. Using the immunoSEQ hsTCRbeta Kit, TCR beta CDR3 regions were sequenced from DNA. Processing in the source paper ran as follows. The ImmunoSEQ Analyzer was used to analyse the TCR sequencing data. T cell clonality was calculated on productive rearrangements as 1 minus Pielou's evenness. T cell diversity was measured with the inverse Simpson index on productive templates. T cell density was TCR beta template counts normalized to usable DNA, estimated by amplifying and sequencing housekeeping genes. Two-sided Kruskal-Wallis tests were used to compare TCR metrics between histologic stages. The immuneACCESS repertoire file appears here via TCRdb, limited to in-frame rearrangements. These files lack a portion of the clones; in checked studies, under half of the deficit traces to unresolved V genes, and the cause of the others is not known. Clone size and V and J calls were adopted from that table, with D and trimming inferred from the DNA. The sample yields about 14,000 clones; 70% to 90% were counted once. More than 4% of the sample rests with the top ten.

Patients underwent resection in Japan or China between about 2014 and 2017. Histologic diagnosis of each case was confirmed independently by two lung cancer pathologists on H&E slides. To enrich premalignant or tumor cells for nucleic acid extraction, macro-dissection was performed after pathologic assessment. DNA was isolated from FFPE tissue using the AllPrep DNA/RNA FFPE Kit. Points the paper makes about the study in general: Compared with EGFR-mutant or double wild-type lesions, KRAS-mutant nodules had the highest T cell clonality. The findings were based on association rather than direct causation, and larger cohorts with long-term follow-up and longitudinal biopsies were deemed needed. Clonality was highest in normal lung, while later-stage lesions appeared to have lower clonality but higher T cell density and diversity. The highest top T cell clone frequencies were observed in normal lung, and a progressive decrease in top T cell clone frequencies appeared to occur from AAH through AIS, MIA and invasive adenocarcinoma. All patients were from Japan and China, so applicability to Western populations was uncertain.

The clonotype was recovered from a person between 65 and 80 years old with lung adenocarcinoma. Material for sequencing was FFPE minimally invasive lung adenocarcinoma tissue. The cell subset or site tag for this specimen amounts to: micro-invasive lung adenocarcinoma (MIA). The chain was built from TRBV5-4 and TRBJ2-1; 8 central bases correspond to TRBD2. The encoded CDR3 is CASSGGTSNEQFF. The nucleotides read TGTGCCAGCAGCGGAGGGACTAGCAATGAGCAGTTCTTC.